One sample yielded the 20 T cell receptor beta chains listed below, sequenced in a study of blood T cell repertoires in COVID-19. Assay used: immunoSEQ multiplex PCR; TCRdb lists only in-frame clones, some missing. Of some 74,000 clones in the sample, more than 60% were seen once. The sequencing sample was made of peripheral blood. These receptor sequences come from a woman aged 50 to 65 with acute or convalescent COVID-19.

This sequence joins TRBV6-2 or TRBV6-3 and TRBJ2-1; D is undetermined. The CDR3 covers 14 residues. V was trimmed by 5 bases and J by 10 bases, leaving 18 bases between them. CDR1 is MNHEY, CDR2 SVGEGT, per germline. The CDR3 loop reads CASSIRQPALEQFF. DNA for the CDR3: TGTGCCAGCAGTATAAGACAACCCGCCTTAGAGCAGTTCTTC.

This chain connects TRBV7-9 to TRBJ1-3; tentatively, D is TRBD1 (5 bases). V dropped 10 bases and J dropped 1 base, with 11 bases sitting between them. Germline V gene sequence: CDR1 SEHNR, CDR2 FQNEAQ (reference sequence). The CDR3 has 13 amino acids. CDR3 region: CANQGPSGNTIYF. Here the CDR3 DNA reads TGTGCCAATCAGGGTCCATCTGGAAACACCATATATTTT.

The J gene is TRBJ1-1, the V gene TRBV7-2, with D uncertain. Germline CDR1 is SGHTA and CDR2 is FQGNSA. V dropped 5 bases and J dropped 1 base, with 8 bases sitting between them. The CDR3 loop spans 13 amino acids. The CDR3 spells CASSVAPNTEAFF. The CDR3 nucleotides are TGTGCCAGCAGCGTCGCGCCGAACACTGAAGCTTTCTTT.

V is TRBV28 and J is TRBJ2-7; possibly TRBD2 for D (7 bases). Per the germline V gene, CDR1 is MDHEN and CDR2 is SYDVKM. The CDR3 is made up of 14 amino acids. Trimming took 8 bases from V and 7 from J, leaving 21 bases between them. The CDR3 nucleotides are TGTGCCAGCTTCCCCGGGGGGCAAGTTTGGGAGCAGTACTTC. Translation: CASFPGGQVWEQYF.

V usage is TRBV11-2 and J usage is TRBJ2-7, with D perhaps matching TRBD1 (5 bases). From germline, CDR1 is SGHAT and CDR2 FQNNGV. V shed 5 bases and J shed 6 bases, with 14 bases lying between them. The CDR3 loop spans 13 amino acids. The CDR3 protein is CASSRTSNGEQYF. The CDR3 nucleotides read TGTGCCAGCAGCCGGACATCCAATGGCGAGCAGTACTTC.

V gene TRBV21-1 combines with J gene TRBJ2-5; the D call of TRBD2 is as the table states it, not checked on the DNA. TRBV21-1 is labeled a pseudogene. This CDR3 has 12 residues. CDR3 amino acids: CASSNGGETQYF. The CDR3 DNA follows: TGTGCCAGCAGCAACGGGGGGGAGACCCAGTACTTC.

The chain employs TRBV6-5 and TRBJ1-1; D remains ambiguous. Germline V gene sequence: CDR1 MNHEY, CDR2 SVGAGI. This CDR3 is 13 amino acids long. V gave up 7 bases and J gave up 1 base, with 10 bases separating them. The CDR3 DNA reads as TGTGCCAGCACCTCGGAGTCGAACACTGAAGCTTTCTTT. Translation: CASTSESNTEAFF.

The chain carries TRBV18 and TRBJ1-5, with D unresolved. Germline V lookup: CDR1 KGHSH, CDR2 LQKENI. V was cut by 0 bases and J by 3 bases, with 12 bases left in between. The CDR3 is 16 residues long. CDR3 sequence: CASSPPGAGDNQPQHF. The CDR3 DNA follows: TGTGCCAGCTCACCACCGGGAGCTGGGGACAATCAGCCCCAGCATTTT.

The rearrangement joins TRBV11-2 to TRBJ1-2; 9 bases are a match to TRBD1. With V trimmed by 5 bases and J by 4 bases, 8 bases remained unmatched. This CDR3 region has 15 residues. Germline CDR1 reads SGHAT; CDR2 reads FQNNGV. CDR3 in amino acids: CASSTGTGRIYGYTF. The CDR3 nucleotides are TGTGCCAGCAGCACAGGGACAGGGAGGATCTATGGCTACACCTTC.

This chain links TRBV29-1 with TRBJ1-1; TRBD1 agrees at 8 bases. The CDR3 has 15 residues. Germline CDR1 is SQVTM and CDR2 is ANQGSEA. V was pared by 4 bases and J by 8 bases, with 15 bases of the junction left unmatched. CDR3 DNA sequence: TGCAGCGTTGGGGGGGGCAGGACAGGGCGTGCAGAAGCTTTCTTT. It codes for CSVGGGRTGRAEAFF.

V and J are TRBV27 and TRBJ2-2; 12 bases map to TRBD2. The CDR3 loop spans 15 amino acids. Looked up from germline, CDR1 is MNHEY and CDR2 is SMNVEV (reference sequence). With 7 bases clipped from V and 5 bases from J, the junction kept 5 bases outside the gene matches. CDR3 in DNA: TGTGCCAGCAAAGAACTAGCGGGAGGAACCGGGGAGCTGTTTTTT. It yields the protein CASKELAGGTGELFF.

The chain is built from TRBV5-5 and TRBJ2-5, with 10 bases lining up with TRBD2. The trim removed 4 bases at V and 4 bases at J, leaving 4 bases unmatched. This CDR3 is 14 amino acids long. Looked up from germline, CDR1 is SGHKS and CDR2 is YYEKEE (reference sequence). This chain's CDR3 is CASSLAGVGETQYF. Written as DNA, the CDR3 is TGTGCCAGCAGCCTAGCGGGGGTTGGAGAGACCCAGTACTTC.

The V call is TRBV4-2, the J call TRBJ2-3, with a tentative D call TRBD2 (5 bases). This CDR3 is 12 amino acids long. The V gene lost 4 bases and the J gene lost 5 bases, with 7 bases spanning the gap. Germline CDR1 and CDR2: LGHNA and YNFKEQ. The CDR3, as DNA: TGTGCCAGCAGCCTCGAGGGAGATACGCAGTATTTT. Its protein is CASSLEGDTQYF.

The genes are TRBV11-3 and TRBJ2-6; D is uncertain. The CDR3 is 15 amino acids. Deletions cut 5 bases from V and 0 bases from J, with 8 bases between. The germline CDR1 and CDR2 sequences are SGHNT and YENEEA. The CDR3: CASSRDSSGANVLTF. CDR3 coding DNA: TGTGCCAGCAGCCGCGACTCCTCTGGGGCCAACGTCCTGACTTTC.

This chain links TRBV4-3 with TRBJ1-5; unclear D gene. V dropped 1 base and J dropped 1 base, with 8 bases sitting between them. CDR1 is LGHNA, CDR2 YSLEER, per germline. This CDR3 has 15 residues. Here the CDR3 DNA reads TGCGCCAGCAGCCAAGTAGTCGGGAGCAATCAGCCCCAGCATTTT. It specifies CASSQVVGSNQPQHF.

CDR3: CASKADAGNTEAFF. CDR3 bases: TGTGCCAGCAAGGCTGACGCGGGGAACACTGAAGCTTTCTTT. V usage is TRBV2 and J usage is TRBJ1-1; D not certain. CDR3 length equals 14 residues. V gave up 7 bases and J gave up 1 base, with 13 bases separating them. The germline V gene encodes CDR1 SNHLY and CDR2 FYNNEI.

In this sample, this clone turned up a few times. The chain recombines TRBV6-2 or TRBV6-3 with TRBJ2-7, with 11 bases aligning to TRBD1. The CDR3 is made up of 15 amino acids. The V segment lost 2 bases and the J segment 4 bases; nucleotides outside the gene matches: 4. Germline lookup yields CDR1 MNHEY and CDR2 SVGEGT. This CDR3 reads CASSYTDRGLYEQYF. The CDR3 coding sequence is TGTGCCAGCAGTTACACGGACAGGGGGCTTTACGAGCAGTACTTC.

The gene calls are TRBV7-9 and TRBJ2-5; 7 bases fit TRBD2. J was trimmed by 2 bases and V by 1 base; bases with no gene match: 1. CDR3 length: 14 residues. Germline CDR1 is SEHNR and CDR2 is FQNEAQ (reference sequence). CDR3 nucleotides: TGTGCCAGCAGCTTAGGGACTAGTCAAGAGACCCAGTACTTC. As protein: CASSLGTSQETQYF.

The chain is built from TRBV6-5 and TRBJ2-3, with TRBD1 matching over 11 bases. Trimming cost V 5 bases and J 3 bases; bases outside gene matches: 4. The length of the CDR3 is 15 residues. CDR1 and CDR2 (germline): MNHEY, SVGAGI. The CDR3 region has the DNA TGTGCCAGCAGTCCCGGGACAGGGGGGACAGATACGCAGTATTTT. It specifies CASSPGTGGTDTQYF.

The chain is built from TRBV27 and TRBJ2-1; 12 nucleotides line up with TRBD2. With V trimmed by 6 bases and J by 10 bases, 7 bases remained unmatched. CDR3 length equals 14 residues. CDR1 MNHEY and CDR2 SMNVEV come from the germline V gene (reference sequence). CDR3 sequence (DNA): TGTGCCAGCAGGAAAGGGGGACTAGCGGGCGAGCAGTTCTTC. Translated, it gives CASRKGGLAGEQFF.